This passage covers 32 T cell receptor beta chains from one sample sequenced in a study of blood T cells in healthy people across ages. A sample-barcoded 5' primer and a J-beta primer mix were used in a second PCR of roughly 7 to 11 cycles. One entry per CDR3 protein, called by TCRdb with MiXCR from the 5' RACE reads. The repertoire holds hundreds of thousands of distinct CDR3 sequences, with roughly 49% as singletons. Specimen: blood. The receptors here all came from a woman aged 55-75 years in good health.

Remarks on this clonotype: One junction end does not reproduce the germline sequence, and a read error may be involved. The rearrangement joins TRBV20-1 to TRBJ2-3; 7 nucleotides match TRBD1. The germline gives CDR1 DFQATT, CDR2 SNEGSKA (reference sequence). This CDR3 has 14 residues. The DNA for the CDR3 is TGCAGTGCCACGGACAGGAGAAGCACAGAGACGCAGTATTTT. Translated, it gives CSATDRRSTETQYF.

This clonotype came up a few times. The chain combines TRBV5-1 with TRBJ2-5, with 8 bases lining up with TRBD1. The CDR3 is made up of 14 amino acids. Per the germline V gene, CDR1 is SGHRS and CDR2 is YFSETQ. Trimming removed 2 bases from V and 5 bases from J; junction bases left unmatched: 5. CDR3 nucleotides: TGCGCCAGCAGCTTTAGGACAGGGCTTGAGACCCAGTACTTC. Translating gives CASSFRTGLETQYF.

This clonotype was seen a few times. The CDR3 loop is CANLLGQGRTYEQYF. CDR3 nucleotide sequence: TGTGCCAACTTACTGGGGCAGGGTAGGACCTACGAGCAGTACTTC. The chain uses TRBV2 and TRBJ2-7; D possibly corresponds to TRBD1 (5 bases). There are 15 residues in the CDR3. Per germline, CDR1 SNHLY and CDR2 FYNNEI. Trimming took off 10 bases at V and 2 bases at J, with 21 bases between the two ends.

The chain employs TRBV27 and TRBJ1-2; TRBD1 matches at 10 bases. The CDR3 covers 15 residues. Germline assignment: CDR1 MNHEY and CDR2 SMNVEV (reference sequence). V shed 6 bases and J 7 bases; nucleotides not matched to a gene: 11. For the CDR3, the DNA is TGTGCCAGCAGCGCCCTCCCGGGACAGGGGCCTGGCTACACCTTC. Translated: CASSALPGQGPGYTF.

The chain joins TRBV11-1 to TRBJ2-1; the D is unclear. Trimming stripped 2 bases from V and 6 bases from J, with 14 bases between. This CDR3 is built from 15 residues. Germline CDR1 is SGHAT and CDR2 is FQDESV (reference sequence). The CDR3 is CASSLKKQITNEQFF. Here the CDR3 DNA reads TGTGCCAGCAGCTTAAAGAAACAGATTACCAATGAGCAGTTCTTC. Based on the CDR3 plus reference TRBV11-1 and TRBJ2-1, the full variable domain is EAEVAQSPRYKITEKSQAVAFWCDPISGHATLYWYRQILGQGPELLVQFQDESVVDDSQLPKDRFSAERLKGVDSTLKIQPAELGDSAMYLCASSLKKQITNEQFFGPGTRLTVL.

The V and J genes are TRBV7-2 and TRBJ2-5; no firm D call. The J call may be mistaken, given a closer DNA end match to TRBJ2-7. Germline CDR1 SGHTA, CDR2 FQGNSA. The CDR3 loop spans 11 amino acids. The CDR3 reads CASSFGIEQYF. CDR3 nucleotide sequence: TGTGCCAGCAGCTTTGGAATCGAGCAGTACTTC.

V is TRBV7-8 and J is TRBJ2-5, with TRBD2 matching over 10 bases. From germline, CDR1 is SGHVS and CDR2 FQNEAQ. This CDR3 comprises 19 residues. With 0 bases clipped from V and 0 bases from J, the junction kept 10 bases outside the gene matches. The CDR3 spells CASSLAWASGRANQETQYF. The CDR3 nucleotides are TGTGCCAGCAGCTTAGCATGGGCTAGCGGGAGAGCCAACCAAGAGACCCAGTACTTC.

The rearrangement uses TRBV29-1 and TRBJ2-2; TRBD1 might be the D (6 bases). The germline V gene encodes CDR1 SQVTM and CDR2 ANQGSEA. The CDR3 spans 12 residues. The V gene lost 7 bases and the J gene lost 7 bases, with 13 bases spanning the gap. As DNA, the CDR3 is TGCAGCGCTACAGGGATGAACGGGGAGCTGTTTTTT. Protein sequence: CSATGMNGELFF.

V and J are TRBV27 and TRBJ2-7; the D gene could be TRBD1 or TRBD2 (5 bases each). CDR1 is MNHEY, CDR2 SMNVEV, per germline (reference sequence). V was shortened by 4 bases and J by 5 bases, with 18 bases between the two germline ends. This CDR3 contains 15 residues. The CDR3 region is CASSSSGTPGNEQYF. The CDR3 DNA follows: TGTGCCAGCAGTTCCTCCGGGACCCCGGGCAACGAGCAGTACTTC.

A remark on this clonotype: One end of the junction varies from germline; a read error may be responsible. The V and J genes are TRBV5-1 and TRBJ2-4; 7 bases line up with TRBD1. The CDR3 extends over 15 amino acids. Germline V gene data show CDR1 as SGHRS and CDR2 as YFSETQ. The CDR3 DNA reads TGCGCCAGCAGCGTAAACAGGGGAGCCAAAAACGTTCAGTACTTC. Its translation is CASSVNRGAKNVQYF.

The chain carries TRBV29-1 and TRBJ2-5, with a weak D call TRBD1 (6 bases). V was cut by 5 bases and J by 3 bases, with 25 bases left in between. From germline, CDR1 is SQVTM and CDR2 ANQGSEA. The CDR3 is made up of 17 amino acids. DNA of the CDR3: TGCAGCGTTAGAGTTGGGGGCCCGGGCGTGGTAGAAGAGACCCAGTACTTC. Protein: CSVRVGGPGVVEETQYF.

This clonotype is a singleton in its sample. The V call is TRBV18, the J call TRBJ1-2; 7 bases are shared with TRBD1. With V trimmed by 3 bases and J by 7 bases, 5 bases remained unmatched. The germline gives CDR1 KGHSH, CDR2 LQKENI. The CDR3 loop spans 13 amino acids. DNA for the CDR3: TGTGCCAGCTCACCGGACAGGCTTACTGGCTACACCTTC. Translated: CASSPDRLTGYTF.

The chain is built from TRBV6-2 or TRBV6-3 and TRBJ2-6; D is possibly TRBD1 (5 bases). Germline CDR1 MNHEY, CDR2 SVGEGT. V dropped 7 bases and J dropped 0 bases, with 19 bases sitting between them. The CDR3 runs to 18 residues. CDR3 sequence reads: CASTPRQKISSGANVLTF. CDR3 DNA: TGTGCCAGCACCCCTCGACAGAAAATTAGCTCTGGGGCCAACGTCCTGACTTTC.

Ten or more counts support this clonotype. The chain carries TRBV3-1 and TRBJ2-6; D perhaps matches TRBD1 (6 bases). This CDR3 is 15 amino acids long. Trimming stripped 4 bases from V and 1 base from J, with 8 bases between. CDR1 is LGHDT, CDR2 YNNKEL, per germline (reference sequence). The CDR3 nucleotides are TGTGCCAGCAGCCCAACAGGGTCTGGGGCCAACGTCCTGACTTTC. Encoded protein: CASSPTGSGANVLTF.

The chain combines TRBV2 with TRBJ2-5, with D perhaps TRBD2 (5 bases). The V end was cut by 6 bases, the J end by 5 bases, with 16 bases between. The CDR3 sequence is 14 residues long. Germline-derived CDR1 and CDR2 are SNHLY and FYNNEI. CDR3 coding DNA: TGTGCCAGCAGCGGACCGGGGTTAGGGGAGACCCAGTACTTC. It codes for CASSGPGLGETQYF.

Only a few counts were recorded for this clonotype. V and J are TRBV28 and TRBJ1-2, with D perhaps matching TRBD1 (5 bases). Germline CDR1 reads MDHEN; CDR2 reads SYDVKM. The CDR3 spans 14 residues. Trimming removed 3 bases at V and 8 bases at J, with 16 bases between. The CDR3 DNA follows: TGTGCCAGCAGTTTTCAGCACGGGGCTGGAGGCTACACCTTC. It translates to CASSFQHGAGGYTF.

This clonotype was picked up a small number of times. V is TRBV28 and J is TRBJ2-7; 8 nucleotides match TRBD1. Germline V CDR1 and CDR2: MDHEN, SYDVKM. The CDR3 has 14 amino acids. Trimming removed 7 bases from V and 2 bases from J; junction bases left unmatched: 7. The CDR3 DNA follows: TGTGCCAGCACTCCGACAGGGGACACCTACGAGCAGTACTTC. Protein: CASTPTGDTYEQYF.

The V gene is TRBV6-5, the J gene TRBJ2-1; 13 nucleotides align to TRBD2. Trimming cost V 6 bases and J 10 bases; bases outside gene matches: 9. The CDR3 consists of 15 residues. Germline V gene data show CDR1 as MNHEY and CDR2 as SVGAGI. The CDR3 DNA is TGTGCCAGCAGCCGTGGACTAGCGGGAGTACGGGAGCAGTTCTTC. It is translated as CASSRGLAGVREQFF.

The CDR3 spells CASSLALGETEAFF. The CDR3 bases are TGTGCCAGCAGCTTGGCGTTGGGGGAGACTGAAGCTTTCTTT. The chain employs TRBV5-6 and TRBJ1-1; weak D call: TRBD1 (5 bases). The CDR3 consists of 14 residues. V dropped 0 bases and J dropped 5 bases, with 11 bases sitting between them. Germline CDR1 reads SGHDT; CDR2 reads YYEEEE.

The chain combines TRBV3-1 with TRBJ2-3; 7 nucleotides align to TRBD2. CDR3 length: 19 residues. The germline gives CDR1 LGHDT, CDR2 YNNKEL (reference sequence). V lost 2 bases to trimming and J lost 0 bases; unmatched junction nucleotides: 14. The DNA for the CDR3 is TGTGCCAGCAGCCAAACGGAGATTCGAGCGGGGAGTAGCACAGATACGCAGTATTTT. Translation gives CASSQTEIRAGSSTDTQYF.

This clonotype has more than one count but fewer than ten. The CDR3 DNA reads TGCAGTGCTAGATCCCCCGGGAGGGCCCCCTACAATGAGCAGTTCTTC. It yields the protein CSARSPGRAPYNEQFF. This chain links TRBV20-1 with TRBJ2-1, with 8 bases identical to TRBD2. This CDR3 is 16 amino acids long. Germline V gene data show CDR1 as DFQATT and CDR2 as SNEGSKA (reference sequence). V lost 2 bases to trimming and J lost 2 bases; unmatched junction nucleotides: 8.

The rearrangement links TRBV27 to TRBJ2-3; the D gene is possibly TRBD2 (7 bases). The V gene's germline CDR1 is MNHEY and CDR2 SMNVEV (reference sequence). V lost 6 bases, J lost 2 bases, and 18 bases lay in between. The CDR3 is made up of 16 amino acids. As DNA, the CDR3 is TGTGCCAGCAGCCCCATAGGGAGGGGGGCCACAGATACGCAGTATTTT. Its translation is CASSPIGRGATDTQYF.

This chain uses TRBV7-2 with TRBJ1-2; D is possibly TRBD1 (6 bases). The germline CDR1 and CDR2 sequences are SGHTA and FQGNSA. This CDR3 comprises 13 residues. V dropped 8 bases and J dropped 4 bases, with 14 bases sitting between them. The CDR3 DNA follows: TGTGCCAGCGGGGCAGGGGAAGGCTATGGCTACACCTTC. Translating gives CASGAGEGYGYTF. Using reference TRBV7-2 and TRBJ1-2 for the parts outside the CDR3, the full variable domain is GAGVSQSPSNKVTEKGKDVELRCDPISGHTALYWYRQSLGQGLEFLIYFQGNSAPDKSGLPSDRFSAERTGGSVSTLTIQRTQQEDSAVYLCASGAGEGYGYTFGSGTRLTVV.

This sequence joins TRBV4-2 and TRBJ1-2, with 8 bases that match TRBD1. Germline trimming cut 4 bases from V and 4 bases from J; bases unmatched to any gene: 8. CDR1 LGHNA and CDR2 YNFKEQ come from the germline V gene. The CDR3 totals 15 residues. The DNA for the CDR3 is TGTGCCAGCAGCCTTGTGGACAGGGACCCCTATGGCTACACCTTC. Its protein is CASSLVDRDPYGYTF.

This clonotype was observed a handful of times. The chain uses TRBV12-3 or TRBV12-4 and TRBJ1-4, with no clear D. V dropped 7 bases and J dropped 3 bases, with 12 bases sitting between them. This CDR3 comprises 14 residues. The CDR3 region is CASNRGQPNEKLFF. CDR3 nucleotide sequence: TGTGCCAGCAATCGCGGCCAGCCTAATGAAAAACTGTTTTTT.

The V and J genes are TRBV2 and TRBJ2-5; 8 nucleotides line up with TRBD2. This CDR3 spans 15 amino acids. Germline V gene sequence: CDR1 SNHLY, CDR2 FYNNEI. Losses at the gene ends were 7 bases for V and 1 base for J; bases not matched to a gene: 8. This CDR3 reads CASKNSGTIQETQYF. For the CDR3, the DNA is TGTGCCAGCAAGAATAGCGGGACAATCCAAGAGACCCAGTACTTC.

V gene TRBV12-3 or TRBV12-4 combines with J gene TRBJ1-1; 7 nucleotides line up with TRBD1. The CDR3 covers 16 residues. Trimming removed 4 bases from V and 2 bases from J; junction bases left unmatched: 10. CDR3 loop: CASSSTGSTGNTEAFF. In DNA, the CDR3 is TGTGCCAGCAGTTCGACAGGGAGTACTGGAAACACTGAAGCTTTCTTT.

The rearrangement joins TRBV28 to TRBJ2-4, with 7 bases matching TRBD1. The CDR3 extends over 15 amino acids. Germline loops: CDR1 MDHEN, CDR2 SYDVKM. V shed 4 bases and J 2 bases; nucleotides not matched to a gene: 5. CDR3 nucleotides: TGTGCCAGCAGTTCAGGACAGGTCACCAAAAACATTCAGTACTTC. Protein sequence: CASSSGQVTKNIQYF.

This clonotype was found a few times. The chain joins TRBV4-2 to TRBJ2-3; TRBD2 aligns across 9 bases. The CDR3 sequence is 16 residues long. Per the germline V gene, CDR1 is LGHNA and CDR2 is YNFKEQ. V shed 4 bases, J shed 6 bases, and the junction held 11 bases outside the gene matches. As DNA, the CDR3 is TGTGCCAGCAGCCCAGGGCGGTGGCGGGAGGGGGATACGCAGTATTTT. It encodes CASSPGRWREGDTQYF.

The rearrangement uses TRBV10-3 and TRBJ2-4; 10 bases are a match to TRBD1. Unmatched junction bases numbered 7, after V lost 5 bases and J lost 9 bases. This CDR3 has 14 amino acids. Looked up from germline, CDR1 is ENHRY and CDR2 is SYGVKD. The CDR3 DNA is TGTGCCATCAGTCCCGGGACAGGGGTGGGCATTCAGTACTTC. Encoded protein: CAISPGTGVGIQYF.

This clonotype has more than one count but fewer than ten. This chain links TRBV20-1 with TRBJ2-4; D is possibly TRBD2 (6 bases). Gene TRBJ2-5 matches the end of the DNA better, so the J call may be wrong. The germline V gene has CDR1 DFQATT and CDR2 SNEGSKA (reference sequence). The CDR3 has 14 amino acids. The CDR3 region has the DNA TGCAGTGCTAGAGATTCACGGGAGATAGGGACCCAGTACTTC. Translation gives CSARDSREIGTQYF.

This clonotype was seen many times. The chain employs TRBV12-3 or TRBV12-4 and TRBJ2-3, with D hard to call. The CDR3 runs 14 residues. Trimming left V 3 bases short and J 4 bases short, with 11 bases between. The CDR3 protein is CASSFSRTADTQYF. The CDR3 nucleotides read TGTGCCAGCAGTTTTAGTAGGACGGCAGATACGCAGTATTTT.